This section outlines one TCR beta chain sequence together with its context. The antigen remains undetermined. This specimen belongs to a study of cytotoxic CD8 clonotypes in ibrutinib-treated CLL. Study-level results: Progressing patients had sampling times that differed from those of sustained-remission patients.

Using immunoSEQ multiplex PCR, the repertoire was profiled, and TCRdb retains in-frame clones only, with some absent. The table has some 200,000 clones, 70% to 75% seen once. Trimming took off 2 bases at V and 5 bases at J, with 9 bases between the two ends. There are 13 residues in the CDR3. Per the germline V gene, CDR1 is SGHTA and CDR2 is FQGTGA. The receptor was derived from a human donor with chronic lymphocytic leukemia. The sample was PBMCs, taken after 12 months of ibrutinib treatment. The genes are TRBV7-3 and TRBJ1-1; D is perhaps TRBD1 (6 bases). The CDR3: CASSLQGLTEAFF. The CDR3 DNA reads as TGTGCCAGCAGCTTACAGGGGCTGACTGAAGCTTTCTTT.